The clone carrying this T cell receptor beta chain was counted only a few times. The antigen is unknown. J was trimmed by 6 bases and V by 1 base; bases with no gene match: 5. The CDR3 consists of 14 residues. Per germline, CDR1 SGHTA and CDR2 FQGNSA. The data were taken from a study of T cell repertoires in cytomegalovirus infection. Whole-study context: Signatures in public TCR beta sequences pointed to both CMV infection and matching HLA type. Overall study findings and caveats: Identification of carriers of CMV plus the relevant HLA was performed using cumulative public TCR beta family frequency. Dominating the ex vivo response were TCR beta clonotypes that were CMV-specific and HLA-C-restricted.

TCRdb reprocessed the reads via MiXCR and lists one record per CDR3 protein. The repertoire has about 570,000 distinct CDR3 sequences, almost 40% of them found once; the top ten carry over 45%. This chain uses TRBV7-2 with TRBJ2-7; 8 bases line up with TRBD1. This sequence was found in a human donor in good health (CMV status not recorded). Some clones in this sample may be carry-over from other donors' samples. Sequenced here: cultured PBMCs, sampled from culture after CMV antigen stimulation. CDR3 sequence reads: CASSLVAGGVEQYF. In DNA form, the CDR3 reads TGTGCCAGCAGCTTAGTTGCAGGGGGCGTCGAGCAGTACTTC.